The rows below give T cell receptor beta chains drawn from one sample of a study of OX40 agonist ivuxolimab in advanced cancers. TCRdb's copy holds only in-frame clones and misses some; the assay was immunoSEQ multiplex PCR. The sample carries about 67,000 clones, roughly 82% recorded once. The input for sequencing was CD4+ or CD8+ T cells sorted from blood, taken in a trial of the OX40 agonist ivuxolimab. These receptors came from an adult with an advanced solid tumor such as melanoma, head and neck, liver or kidney cancer. The CDR3 runs from the conserved cysteine through the conserved F or W. The D gene is left open where the match is weak. Size tells how often a clone was seen (once, few, many) or the class of an expanded clone, and some rows leave it out.

len: 15; abundance: NA; d_gene: TRBD1; v_gene: TRBV5-1; j_gene: TRBJ1-4; CDR3aa: CASSADRAYNEKLFF; CDR3nt: TGCGCCAGCAGCGCCGACAGGGCTTATAATGAAAAACTGTTTTTT
len: 15; abundance: once; d_gene: NA; v_gene: TRBV5-4; j_gene: TRBJ1-5; CDR3aa: CASSLFGDNGQPQHF; CDR3nt: TGTGCCAGCAGCTTGTTTGGGGATAATGGACAGCCCCAGCATTTT
len: 17; abundance: once; d_gene: TRBD1; v_gene: TRBV5-1; j_gene: TRBJ1-2; CDR3aa: CASSLLTGGAVGYGYTF; CDR3nt: TGCGCCAGCAGCTTGTTAACAGGGGGCGCGGTCGGCTATGGCTACACCTTC
len: 14; abundance: NA; d_gene: TRBD1; v_gene: TRBV6-1; j_gene: TRBJ2-2; CDR3aa: CASSAVGQDGELFF; CDR3nt: TGTGCCAGCAGTGCCGTAGGACAGGACGGGGAGCTGTTTTTT
len: 14; abundance: NA; d_gene: TRBD1; v_gene: TRBV13; j_gene: TRBJ1-2; CDR3aa: CASSFGQATRGYTF; CDR3nt: TGTGCCAGCAGCTTCGGACAGGCCACTCGCGGCTACACCTTC
len: 15; abundance: NA; d_gene: NA; v_gene: TRBV5-1; j_gene: TRBJ1-4; CDR3aa: CASSLVGRVDEKLFF; CDR3nt: TGCGCCAGCAGCTTGGTAGGCAGGGTTGATGAAAAACTGTTTTTT
len: 12; abundance: NA; d_gene: NA; v_gene: TRBV19; j_gene: TRBJ1-5; CDR3aa: CASGTFNQPQHF; CDR3nt: TGTGCCAGCGGGACTTTCAATCAGCCCCAGCATTTT
len: 15; abundance: NA; d_gene: TRBD1; v_gene: TRBV10-3; j_gene: TRBJ1-5; CDR3aa: CAISDRGQGNQPQHF; CDR3nt: TGTGCCATCAGTGACAGGGGGCAAGGCAATCAGCCCCAGCATTTT
len: 18; abundance: NA; d_gene: NA; v_gene: TRBV18; j_gene: TRBJ1-4; CDR3aa: CASSPQRALVATNEKLFF; CDR3nt: TGTGCCAGCTCACCGCAGAGGGCCCTAGTTGCAACTAATGAAAAACTGTTTTTT
len: 13; abundance: NA; d_gene: NA; v_gene: TRBV6-6; j_gene: TRBJ1-1; CDR3aa: CASKGGMNTEAFF; CDR3nt: TGTGCCAGCAAAGGCGGCATGAACACTGAAGCTTTCTTT
len: 15; abundance: NA; d_gene: NA; v_gene: TRBV4-1; j_gene: TRBJ1-1; CDR3aa: CASSQDRAGLTEAFF; CDR3nt: TGCGCCAGCAGCCAAGATCGTGCAGGGCTGACTGAAGCTTTCTTT
len: 11; abundance: NA; d_gene: NA; v_gene: TRBV27; j_gene: TRBJ2-1; CDR3aa: CASSFGGGQFF; CDR3nt: TGTGCCAGCAGTTTCGGAGGTGGGCAGTTCTTC
len: 13; abundance: few; d_gene: NA; v_gene: TRBV19; j_gene: TRBJ1-1; CDR3aa: CASRDKMNTEAFF; CDR3nt: TGTGCCAGTAGGGATAAAATGAACACTGAAGCTTTCTTT
len: 18; abundance: NA; d_gene: TRBD2; v_gene: TRBV6-1; j_gene: TRBJ2-1; CDR3aa: CASSASSATSGGGDEQFF; CDR3nt: TGTGCCAGCAGTGCCAGCTCAGCGACTAGCGGGGGCGGAGATGAGCAGTTCTTC
len: 14; abundance: NA; d_gene: TRBD1; v_gene: TRBV4-1; j_gene: TRBJ1-2; CDR3aa: CASSSTGTGHGYTF; CDR3nt: TGCGCCAGCAGCAGCACCGGGACAGGTCATGGCTACACCTTC
len: 15; abundance: few; d_gene: TRBD1; v_gene: TRBV11-2; j_gene: TRBJ2-2; CDR3aa: CASSLGRGQTGELFF; CDR3nt: TGTGCCAGCAGCTTAGGCAGGGGGCAGACCGGGGAGCTGTTTTTT
len: 15; abundance: NA; d_gene: TRBD2; v_gene: TRBV9; j_gene: TRBJ2-1; CDR3aa: CASSPGGLAGEGQFF; CDR3nt: TGTGCCAGCAGCCCAGGGGGGCTAGCGGGGGAGGGGCAGTTCTTC
len: 16; abundance: NA; d_gene: TRBD2; v_gene: TRBV5-6; j_gene: TRBJ2-3; CDR3aa: CASSLRGLAGTDTQYF; CDR3nt: TGTGCCAGCAGCTTGAGGGGACTAGCGGGCACAGATACGCAGTATTTT
len: 14; abundance: NA; d_gene: TRBD1; v_gene: TRBV7-2; j_gene: TRBJ2-7; CDR3aa: CASSSGQGNYEQYF; CDR3nt: TGTGCCAGCAGCTCGGGACAGGGGAACTACGAGCAGTACTTC
len: 13; abundance: NA; d_gene: NA; v_gene: TRBV7-8; j_gene: TRBJ1-2; CDR3aa: CASSLSGAGGYTF; CDR3nt: TGTGCCAGCAGCCTGAGTGGGGCGGGGGGCTACACCTTC
len: 15; abundance: NA; d_gene: NA; v_gene: TRBV25-1; j_gene: TRBJ1-2; CDR3aa: CASSESGSVFYGYTF; CDR3nt: TGTGCCAGCAGTGAATCGGGATCGGTGTTCTATGGCTACACCTTC
len: 15; abundance: NA; d_gene: TRBD1; v_gene: TRBV7-9; j_gene: TRBJ1-2; CDR3aa: CASSPADRVSIRATF; CDR3nt: TGTGCCAGCAGCCCAGCGGACAGGGTTTCGATTCGCGCCACCTTC
len: 13; abundance: NA; d_gene: TRBD1; v_gene: TRBV7-2; j_gene: TRBJ2-3; CDR3aa: CASSRGQGDTQYF; CDR3nt: TGTGCCAGCAGCCGCGGACAGGGGGATACGCAGTATTTT
len: 15; abundance: NA; d_gene: TRBD1; v_gene: TRBV7-3; j_gene: TRBJ2-3; CDR3aa: CASSLGQGGPDTQYF; CDR3nt: TGTGCCAGCAGCCTGGGACAGGGCGGGCCAGATACGCAGTATTTT
len: 15; abundance: NA; d_gene: NA; v_gene: TRBV27; j_gene: TRBJ2-3; CDR3aa: CASRRNRGITDTQYF; CDR3nt: TGTGCCAGCAGACGCAATCGGGGGATCACAGATACGCAGTATTTT
len: 15; abundance: NA; d_gene: TRBD1; v_gene: TRBV28; j_gene: TRBJ2-2; CDR3aa: CASRRGRVNTGELFF; CDR3nt: TGTGCCAGCCGAAGGGGGCGGGTTAACACCGGGGAGCTGTTTTTT
len: 14; abundance: NA; d_gene: NA; v_gene: TRBV19; j_gene: TRBJ2-1; CDR3aa: CASSIVRERYEQFF; CDR3nt: TGTGCCAGTAGTATAGTGAGGGAACGGTATGAGCAGTTCTTC
len: 15; abundance: NA; d_gene: TRBD1; v_gene: TRBV5-4; j_gene: TRBJ1-5; CDR3aa: CASSEGQGTNQPQHF; CDR3nt: TGTGCCAGCAGCGAGGGACAGGGAACTAATCAGCCCCAGCATTTT
len: 15; abundance: NA; d_gene: NA; v_gene: TRBV5-1; j_gene: TRBJ1-6; CDR3aa: CASSLALGWNSPLHF; CDR3nt: TGCGCCAGCAGCTTGGCTCTCGGGTGGAATTCACCCCTCCACTTT
len: 14; abundance: medium-sized; d_gene: TRBD1; v_gene: TRBV28; j_gene: TRBJ1-4; CDR3aa: CASGGQRSNEKLFF; CDR3nt: TGTGCCAGCGGGGGACAGAGGAGTAATGAAAAACTGTTTTTT
len: 14; abundance: NA; d_gene: NA; v_gene: TRBV6-1; j_gene: TRBJ1-6; CDR3aa: CASSVSGGRSPLHF; CDR3nt: TGTGCCAGCAGTGTCTCGGGCGGGCGGTCACCCCTCCACTTT
len: 15; abundance: NA; d_gene: NA; v_gene: TRBV13; j_gene: TRBJ2-1; CDR3aa: CASSLTSRGTNEQFF; CDR3nt: TGTGCCAGCAGCTTAACTAGCCGGGGTACTAATGAGCAGTTCTTC
len: 13; abundance: NA; d_gene: TRBD1; v_gene: TRBV19; j_gene: TRBJ1-5; CDR3aa: CASSGTGSQPQHF; CDR3nt: TGTGCCAGCTCCGGGACAGGGAGTCAGCCCCAGCATTTT
len: 15; abundance: NA; d_gene: TRBD1; v_gene: TRBV7-3; j_gene: TRBJ2-3; CDR3aa: CASSLMGQGWDTQYF; CDR3nt: TGTGCCAGCAGCCTCATGGGACAGGGATGGGATACGCAGTATTTT
len: 16; abundance: NA; d_gene: NA; v_gene: TRBV6-1; j_gene: TRBJ1-2; CDR3aa: CASSEYGSLQYQGYTF; CDR3nt: TGTGCCAGCAGTGAATACGGCAGTCTCCAGTACCAGGGCTACACCTTC
len: 16; abundance: NA; d_gene: NA; v_gene: TRBV4-1; j_gene: TRBJ1-2; CDR3aa: CASSPAPPDPNYGYTF; CDR3nt: TGCGCCAGCAGCCCCGCCCCCCCGGACCCTAACTATGGCTACACCTTC
len: 14; abundance: NA; d_gene: NA; v_gene: TRBV28; j_gene: TRBJ1-2; CDR3aa: CASSLAVGNYGYTF; CDR3nt: TGTGCCAGCAGTTTAGCGGTAGGCAACTATGGCTACACCTTC
len: 16; abundance: large; d_gene: NA; v_gene: TRBV7-2; j_gene: TRBJ1-3; CDR3aa: CASSFLPSGSGNTIYF; CDR3nt: TGTGCCAGCAGCTTTTTACCCTCCGGGTCTGGAAACACCATATATTTT
len: 15; abundance: NA; d_gene: NA; v_gene: TRBV5-4; j_gene: TRBJ1-1; CDR3aa: CASSLVGVANTEAFF; CDR3nt: TGTGCCAGCAGCCTGGTAGGTGTGGCGAACACTGAAGCTTTCTTT
len: 16; abundance: NA; d_gene: NA; v_gene: TRBV11-2; j_gene: TRBJ1-3; CDR3aa: CASSLGPGASGNTIYF; CDR3nt: TGTGCCAGCAGCTTAGGCCCGGGGGCGTCTGGAAACACCATATATTTT
len: 21; abundance: NA; d_gene: NA; v_gene: TRBV4-2; j_gene: TRBJ2-4; CDR3aa: CASSQETMAQGGGGAKNIQYF; CDR3nt: TGTGCCAGCAGCCAAGAGACCATGGCCCAGGGGGGCGGCGGGGCCAAAAACATTCAGTACTTC
len: 14; abundance: NA; d_gene: NA; v_gene: TRBV15; j_gene: TRBJ2-7; CDR3aa: CATSRDPGPYEQYF; CDR3nt: TGTGCCACCAGCAGAGATCCAGGGCCCTACGAGCAGTACTTC
len: 14; abundance: NA; d_gene: TRBD2; v_gene: TRBV5-1; j_gene: TRBJ2-7; CDR3aa: CASSSGTSGYEQYF; CDR3nt: TGCGCCAGCAGCTCCGGGACTAGCGGCTACGAGCAGTACTTC
len: 13; abundance: NA; d_gene: NA; v_gene: TRBV7-2; j_gene: TRBJ1-5; CDR3aa: CASSVDGNQPQHF; CDR3nt: TGTGCCAGCAGCGTGGACGGGAATCAGCCCCAGCATTTT
len: 13; abundance: NA; d_gene: TRBD2; v_gene: TRBV5-1; j_gene: TRBJ2-7; CDR3aa: CASSSGGTYEQYF; CDR3nt: TGCGCCAGCAGTAGCGGGGGGACCTACGAGCAGTACTTC
len: 17; abundance: NA; d_gene: TRBD1; v_gene: TRBV7-3; j_gene: TRBJ1-6; CDR3aa: CASSLQPTGLYNSPLHF; CDR3nt: TGTGCCAGCAGCCTACAACCGACAGGGCTTTATAATTCACCCCTCCACTTT
len: 12; abundance: NA; d_gene: TRBD1; v_gene: TRBV28; j_gene: TRBJ2-5; CDR3aa: CASLGTEETQYF; CDR3nt: TGTGCCAGCCTTGGGACAGAAGAGACCCAGTACTTC
len: 14; abundance: NA; d_gene: NA; v_gene: TRBV5-1; j_gene: TRBJ1-2; CDR3aa: CASSSAAGAAGYTF; CDR3nt: TGCGCCAGCAGTAGTGCAGCCGGGGCGGCTGGCTACACCTTC
len: 13; abundance: NA; d_gene: NA; v_gene: TRBV29-1; j_gene: TRBJ1-1; CDR3aa: CSVEGRVNTEAFF; CDR3nt: TGCAGCGTCGAGGGGAGGGTGAACACTGAAGCTTTCTTT
len: 14; abundance: NA; d_gene: TRBD2; v_gene: TRBV28; j_gene: TRBJ2-7; CDR3aa: CASSRTSGSYEQYF; CDR3nt: TGTGCCAGCAGTCGGACTAGCGGCTCCTACGAGCAGTACTTC
len: 16; abundance: NA; d_gene: NA; v_gene: TRBV15; j_gene: TRBJ1-5; CDR3aa: CATSPGGRGSNQPQHF; CDR3nt: TGTGCCACCAGCCCAGGAGGGCGCGGAAGCAATCAGCCCCAGCATTTT
len: 15; abundance: NA; d_gene: NA; v_gene: TRBV6-1; j_gene: TRBJ1-4; CDR3aa: CASSLDPVDNEKLFF; CDR3nt: TGTGCCAGCAGTTTGGACCCCGTCGATAATGAAAAACTGTTTTTT
len: 12; abundance: NA; d_gene: NA; v_gene: TRBV6-5; j_gene: TRBJ1-2; CDR3aa: CASSYTGNGYTF; CDR3nt: TGTGCCAGCAGTTATACAGGGAATGGCTACACCTTC
len: 14; abundance: NA; d_gene: NA; v_gene: TRBV7-6; j_gene: TRBJ2-5; CDR3aa: CASSSRGVGETQYF; CDR3nt: TGTGCCAGCAGCTCAAGGGGTGTAGGAGAGACCCAGTACTTC
len: 14; abundance: NA; d_gene: TRBD2; v_gene: TRBV2; j_gene: TRBJ2-3; CDR3aa: CASSRSFLTSGASF; CDR3nt: TGTGCCAGCAGTAGGAGCTTTCTGACTAGCGGGGCTTCATTT
len: 17; abundance: NA; d_gene: TRBD1; v_gene: TRBV28; j_gene: TRBJ1-5; CDR3aa: CASSDPMDRAGNQPQHF; CDR3nt: TGTGCCAGCAGTGACCCCATGGACAGGGCTGGCAATCAGCCCCAGCATTTT
len: 15; abundance: NA; d_gene: TRBD1; v_gene: TRBV5-1; j_gene: TRBJ2-5; CDR3aa: CASSRLGTDQETQYF; CDR3nt: TGCGCCAGCAGCCGCCTGGGGACAGATCAAGAGACCCAGTACTTC